This T cell receptor (beta chain) appears in the sequencing data of a study of blood T cell repertoires in COVID-19. Study-level background: Nucleic acid was either cDNA or gDNA, and it came from T cells, B-cell-depleted T cells, or PBMCs.

The CDR3 has 15 residues. J gave up 4 bases and V 4 bases, and 4 bases lay outside the gene matches. CDR1 is SGHAT, CDR2 FQNNGV, per germline. This table comes from immunoSEQ multiplex PCR, and its TCRdb copy is limited to in-frame clones, with some not included. The repertoire holds just over 300,000 clones, with about nine tenths as singletons. This clonotype was sampled from a man aged 25 to 40 who had recovered from COVID-19. The chain employs TRBV11-2 and TRBJ2-3; TRBD2 matches 11 bases. The sample comprised PBMCs or T cells enriched from blood (not recorded which). CDR3 sequence: CASSYSGGAPDTQYF. CDR3 sequence (DNA): TGTGCCAGCAGCTATAGCGGGGGGGCCCCAGATACGCAGTATTTT.